This T cell receptor (beta chain) was sequenced during a study of blood T cells in healthy people across ages. Study findings and constraints: Correlation between TCR beta diversity and naive T cell percentage was strong.

Isolation recovered at least 6.5 million PBMCs from every sample. As concerns this clonotype: Its antigen is unidentified.

The CDR3 extends over 17 amino acids. From germline, CDR1 is GTSNPN and CDR2 SVGIG (reference sequence). V lost 0 bases to trimming and J lost 1 base, with 18 bases between them. The authors ran a second PCR of about 6 to 11 cycles using a sample-barcoded 5' primer and a J-beta primer mix. Tagging of each cDNA molecule was performed by a template-switch adaptor with 12 random nucleotides. One entry per CDR3 protein results from TCRdb running MiXCR on the 5' RACE reads. This table holds about 590,000 distinct CDR3 sequences, 25% to 35% found once. The source material was blood. The receptor's source is an elderly woman in good health. The genes are TRBV30 and TRBJ1-1, with D possibly being TRBD1 (5 bases). CDR3 bases: TGTGCCTGGAGTGTAAGAGGGCAGGGAAAGGGGAACACTGAAGCTTTCTTT. This sequence encodes CAWSVRGQGKGNTEAFF.